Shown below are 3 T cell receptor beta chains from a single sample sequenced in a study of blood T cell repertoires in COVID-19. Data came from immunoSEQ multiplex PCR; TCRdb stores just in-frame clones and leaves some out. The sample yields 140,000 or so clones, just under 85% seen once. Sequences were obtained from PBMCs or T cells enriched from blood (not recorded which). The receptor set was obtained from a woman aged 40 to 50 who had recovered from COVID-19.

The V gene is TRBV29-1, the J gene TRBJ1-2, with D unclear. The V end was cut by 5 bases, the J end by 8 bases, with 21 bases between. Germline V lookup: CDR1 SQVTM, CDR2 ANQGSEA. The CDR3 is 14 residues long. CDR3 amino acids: CSVPFGVGLFGYTF. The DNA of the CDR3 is TGCAGCGTTCCGTTCGGGGTGGGGTTGTTCGGCTACACCTTC.

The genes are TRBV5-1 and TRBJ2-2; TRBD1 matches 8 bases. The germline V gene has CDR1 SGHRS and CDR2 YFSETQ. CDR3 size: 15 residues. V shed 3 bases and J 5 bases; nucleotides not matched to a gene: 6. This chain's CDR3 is CASSSDRGLTGELFF. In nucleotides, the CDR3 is TGCGCCAGCAGCTCCGACAGGGGATTGACCGGGGAGCTGTTTTTT.

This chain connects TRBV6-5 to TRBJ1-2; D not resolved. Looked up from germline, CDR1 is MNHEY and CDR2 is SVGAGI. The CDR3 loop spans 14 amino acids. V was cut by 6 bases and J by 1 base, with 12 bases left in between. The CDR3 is CASRYTGVNYGYTF. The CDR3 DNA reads TGTGCCAGCAGATATACCGGGGTTAACTATGGCTACACCTTC.